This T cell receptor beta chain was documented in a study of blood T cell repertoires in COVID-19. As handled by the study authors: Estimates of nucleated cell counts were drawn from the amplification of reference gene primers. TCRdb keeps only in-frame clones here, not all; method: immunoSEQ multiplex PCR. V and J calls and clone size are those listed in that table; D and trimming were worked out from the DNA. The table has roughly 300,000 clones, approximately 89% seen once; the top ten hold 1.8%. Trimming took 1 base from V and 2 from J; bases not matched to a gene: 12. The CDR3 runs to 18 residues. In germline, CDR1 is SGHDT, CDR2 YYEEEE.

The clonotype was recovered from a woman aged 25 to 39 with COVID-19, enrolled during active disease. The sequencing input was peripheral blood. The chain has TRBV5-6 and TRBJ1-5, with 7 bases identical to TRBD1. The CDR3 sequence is CASSLRSRAGGRNQPQHF. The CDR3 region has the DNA TGTGCCAGCAGCTTGCGGTCCCGGGCAGGGGGACGCAATCAGCCCCAGCATTTT. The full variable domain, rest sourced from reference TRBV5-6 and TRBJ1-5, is DAGVTQSPTHLIKTRGQQVTLRCSPKSGHDTVSWYQQALGQGPQFIFQYYEEEERQRGNFPDRFSGHQFPNYSSELNVNALLLGDSALYLCASSLRSRAGGRNQPQHFGDGTRLSIL.